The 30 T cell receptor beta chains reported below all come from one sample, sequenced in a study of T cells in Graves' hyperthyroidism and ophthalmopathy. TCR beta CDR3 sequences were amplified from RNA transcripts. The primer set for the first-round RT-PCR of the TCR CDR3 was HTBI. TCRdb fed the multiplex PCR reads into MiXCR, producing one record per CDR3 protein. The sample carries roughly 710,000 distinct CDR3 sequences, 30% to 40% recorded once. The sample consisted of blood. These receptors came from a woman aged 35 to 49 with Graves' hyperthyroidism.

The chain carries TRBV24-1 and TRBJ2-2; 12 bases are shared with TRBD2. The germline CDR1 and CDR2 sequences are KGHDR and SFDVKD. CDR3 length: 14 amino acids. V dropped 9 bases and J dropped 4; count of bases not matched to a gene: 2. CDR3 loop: CATRLAGATGELFF. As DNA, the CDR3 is TGTGCCACCCGACTAGCGGGAGCCACCGGGGAGCTGTTTTTT.

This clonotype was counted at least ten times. Written as DNA, the CDR3 is TGTGCCAGCAGCTCACCTAATATGTTGACTGAAGCTTTCTTT. Its protein product is CASSSPNMLTEAFF. J is TRBJ1-1 and V is TRBV7-2; no firm D call. The CDR3 sequence is 14 residues long. The V gene lost 4 bases and the J gene lost 5 bases, with 14 bases spanning the gap. Germline V gene data show CDR1 as SGHTA and CDR2 as FQGNSA.

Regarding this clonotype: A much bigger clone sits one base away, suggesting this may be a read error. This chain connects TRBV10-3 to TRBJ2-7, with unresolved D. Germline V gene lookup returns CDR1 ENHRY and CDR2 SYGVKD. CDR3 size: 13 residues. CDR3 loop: CAISESPSYEQHF. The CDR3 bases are TGTGCCATCAGTGAGTCTCCATCCTACGAGCAGCACTTC.

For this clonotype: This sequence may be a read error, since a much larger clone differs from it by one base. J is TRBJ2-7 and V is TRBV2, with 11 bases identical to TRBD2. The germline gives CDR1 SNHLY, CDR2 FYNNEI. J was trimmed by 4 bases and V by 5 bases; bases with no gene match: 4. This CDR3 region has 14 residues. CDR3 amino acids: CASSIAGGLYEQYF. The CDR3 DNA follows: TGTGCCAGCAGTATAGCGGGAGGGTTGTACGAGCAGTACTTC.

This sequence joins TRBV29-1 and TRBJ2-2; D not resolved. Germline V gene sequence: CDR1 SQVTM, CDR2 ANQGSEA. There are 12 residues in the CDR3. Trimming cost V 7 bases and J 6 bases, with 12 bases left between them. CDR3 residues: CSALLGAGELFF. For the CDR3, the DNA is TGCAGCGCCCTGTTGGGTGCCGGGGAGCTGTTTTTT.

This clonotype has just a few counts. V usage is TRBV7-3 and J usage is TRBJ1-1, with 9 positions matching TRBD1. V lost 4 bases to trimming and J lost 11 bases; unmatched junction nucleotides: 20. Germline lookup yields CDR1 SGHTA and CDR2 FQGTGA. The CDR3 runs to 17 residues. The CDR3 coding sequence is TGTGCCAGCAGCTCGACAGGGGGGATACACTCCCTTCGGGGGGCTTTCTTT. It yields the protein CASSSTGGIHSLRGAFF.

The CDR3 sequence is CASSSGPSQPQHF. The CDR3 region has the DNA TGTGCCAGCAGTTCGGGGCCATCTCAGCCCCAGCATTTT. The chain is built from TRBV28 and TRBJ1-5; D perhaps matches TRBD1 (5 bases). Per the germline V gene, CDR1 is MDHEN and CDR2 is SYDVKM. V was cut by 4 bases and J by 6 bases, with 10 bases left in between. This CDR3 has 13 amino acids.

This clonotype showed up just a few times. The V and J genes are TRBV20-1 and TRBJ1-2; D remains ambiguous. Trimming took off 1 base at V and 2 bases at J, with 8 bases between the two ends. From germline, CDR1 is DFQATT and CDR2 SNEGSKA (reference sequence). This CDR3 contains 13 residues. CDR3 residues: CSARVSSNYGYTF. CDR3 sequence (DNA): TGCAGTGCTAGAGTGAGTTCCAACTATGGCTACACCTTC.

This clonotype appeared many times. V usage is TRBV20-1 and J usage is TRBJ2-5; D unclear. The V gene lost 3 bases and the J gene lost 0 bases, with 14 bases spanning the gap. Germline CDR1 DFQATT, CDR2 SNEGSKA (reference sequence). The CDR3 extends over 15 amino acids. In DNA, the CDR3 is TGCAGTGCTAGTGACGGACCGACGTACCAAGAGACCCAGTACTTC. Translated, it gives CSASDGPTYQETQYF.

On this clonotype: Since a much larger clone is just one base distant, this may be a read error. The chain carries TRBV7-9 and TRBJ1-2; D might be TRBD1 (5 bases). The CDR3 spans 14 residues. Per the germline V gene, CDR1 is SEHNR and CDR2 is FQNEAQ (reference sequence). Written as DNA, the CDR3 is TGTGCCAGCGGCTTAGACAGCCGACTATATGGCTACACCTTC. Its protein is CASGLDSRLYGYTF.

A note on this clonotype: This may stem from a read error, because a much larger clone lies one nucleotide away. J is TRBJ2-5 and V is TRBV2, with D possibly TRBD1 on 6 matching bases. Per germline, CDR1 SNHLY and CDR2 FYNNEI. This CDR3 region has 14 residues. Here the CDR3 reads CASSEAGAGETRYF. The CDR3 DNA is TGCGCCAGCAGTGAGGCAGGGGCCGGAGAGACCCGGTACTTC.

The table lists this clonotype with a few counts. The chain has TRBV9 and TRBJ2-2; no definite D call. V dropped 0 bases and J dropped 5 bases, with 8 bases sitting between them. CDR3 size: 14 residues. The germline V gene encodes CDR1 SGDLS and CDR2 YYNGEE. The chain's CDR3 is CASSVEHPTGELFF. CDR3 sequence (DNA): TGTGCCAGCAGCGTAGAACACCCTACCGGGGAGCTGTTTTTT. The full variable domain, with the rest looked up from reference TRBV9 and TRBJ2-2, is DSGVTQTPKHLITATGQRVTLRCSPRSGDLSVYWYQQSLDQGLQFLIQYYNGEERAKGNILERFSAQQFPDLHSELNLSSLELGDSALYFCASSVEHPTGELFFGEGSRLTVL.

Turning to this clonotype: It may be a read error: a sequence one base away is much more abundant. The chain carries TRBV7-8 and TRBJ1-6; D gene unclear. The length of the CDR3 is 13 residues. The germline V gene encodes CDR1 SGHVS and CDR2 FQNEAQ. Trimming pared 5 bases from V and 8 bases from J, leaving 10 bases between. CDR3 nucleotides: TGTGCCAGCAGCCCAATGGTTGATTCACCCCTCCACTTT. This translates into CASSPMVDSPLHF. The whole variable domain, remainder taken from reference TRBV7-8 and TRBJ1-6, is GAGVSQSPRYKVAKRGQDVALRCDPISGHVSLFWYQQALGQGPEFLTYFQNEAQLDKSGLPSDRFFAERPEGSVSTLKIQRTQQEDSAVYLCASSPMVDSPLHFGNGTRLTVT.

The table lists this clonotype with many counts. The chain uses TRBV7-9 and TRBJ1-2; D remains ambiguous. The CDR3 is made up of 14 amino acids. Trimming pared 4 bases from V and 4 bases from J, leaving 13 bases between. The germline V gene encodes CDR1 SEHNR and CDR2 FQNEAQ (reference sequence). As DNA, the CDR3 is TGTGCCAGCAGCTACCCGGGAGAAAGCTATGGCTACACCTTC. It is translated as CASSYPGESYGYTF.

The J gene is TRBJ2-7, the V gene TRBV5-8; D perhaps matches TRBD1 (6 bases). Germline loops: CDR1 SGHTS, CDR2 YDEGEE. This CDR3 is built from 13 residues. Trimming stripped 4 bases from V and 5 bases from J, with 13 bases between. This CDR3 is CASSAPGVHEQYF. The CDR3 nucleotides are TGTGCCAGCAGCGCCCCAGGGGTCCACGAGCAGTACTTC.

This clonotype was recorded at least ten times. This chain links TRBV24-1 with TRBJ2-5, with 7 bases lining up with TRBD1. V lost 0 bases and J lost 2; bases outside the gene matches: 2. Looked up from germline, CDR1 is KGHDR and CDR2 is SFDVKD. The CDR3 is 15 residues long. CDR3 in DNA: TGTGCCACCAGTGATTTGCCGGGACAGCAAGAGACCCAGTACTTC. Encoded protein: CATSDLPGQQETQYF.

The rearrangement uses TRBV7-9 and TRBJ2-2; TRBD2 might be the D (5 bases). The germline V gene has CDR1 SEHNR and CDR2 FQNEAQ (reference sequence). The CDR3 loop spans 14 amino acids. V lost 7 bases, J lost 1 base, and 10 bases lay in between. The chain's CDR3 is CASTLLGNTGELFF. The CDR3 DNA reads TGTGCCAGCACTTTACTAGGGAACACCGGGGAGCTGTTTTTT.

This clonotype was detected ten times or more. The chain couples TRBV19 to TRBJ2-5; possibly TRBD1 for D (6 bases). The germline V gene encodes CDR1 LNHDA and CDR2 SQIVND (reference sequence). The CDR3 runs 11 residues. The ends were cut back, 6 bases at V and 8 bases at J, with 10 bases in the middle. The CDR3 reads CASRQGITQYF. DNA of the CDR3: TGTGCCAGTAGACAGGGTATTACCCAGTACTTC.

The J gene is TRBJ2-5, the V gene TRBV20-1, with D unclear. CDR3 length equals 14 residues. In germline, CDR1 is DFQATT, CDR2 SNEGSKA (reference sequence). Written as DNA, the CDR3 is TGCAGCGCCCCGGGCGCGGAAGTCTTGGAAACCCAGTACTTC. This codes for CSAPGAEVLETQYF.

The DNA of the CDR3 is TGCGCCAGCGGCCCCGAGACAGGGGGTGAAGAGACCCAGTACTTC. It is translated as CASGPETGGEETQYF. The V gene is TRBV5-1, the J gene TRBJ2-5; 9 bases map to TRBD1. Looked up from germline, CDR1 is SGHRS and CDR2 is YFSETQ. The ends lost 7 bases at V and 3 bases at J; junction bases unmatched: 10. The CDR3 length is 15 residues.

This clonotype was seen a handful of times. The CDR3 is CASGLADNEQFF. The CDR3 nucleotides read TGTGCCTCGGGACTAGCAGACAATGAGCAGTTCTTC. The rearrangement joins TRBV10-3 to TRBJ2-5; TRBD2 aligns across 9 bases. The J call could be wrong; TRBJ2-1 is a better fit for the DNA end. Germline V gene data show CDR1 as ENHRY and CDR2 as SYGVKD. This CDR3 is 12 amino acids long.

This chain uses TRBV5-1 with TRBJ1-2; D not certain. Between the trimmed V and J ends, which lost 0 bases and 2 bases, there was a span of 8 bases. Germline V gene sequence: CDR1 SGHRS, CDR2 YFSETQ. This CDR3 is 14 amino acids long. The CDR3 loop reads CASSLVEKNYGYTF. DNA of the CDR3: TGCGCCAGCAGCTTGGTGGAGAAAAACTATGGCTACACCTTC.

The CDR3, as DNA: TGTGCCAGCAGCCTCCGGGGAGCCGACTACGAGCAGTACTTC. Translated: CASSLRGADYEQYF. The chain links TRBV7-2 to TRBJ2-7; D may be TRBD2 (5 bases). The germline V and J ends were trimmed by 5 bases and 3 bases, with 14 bases remaining between them. Germline V CDR1 and CDR2: SGHTA, FQGNSA. This CDR3 has 14 amino acids. Looking up the rest from reference TRBV7-2 and TRBJ2-7 gives the full variable domain: GAGVSQSPSNKVTEKGKDVELRCDPISGHTALYWYRQSLGQGLEFLIYFQGNSAPDKSGLPSDRFSAERTGGSVSTLTIQRTQQEDSAVYLCASSLRGADYEQYFGPGTRLTVT.

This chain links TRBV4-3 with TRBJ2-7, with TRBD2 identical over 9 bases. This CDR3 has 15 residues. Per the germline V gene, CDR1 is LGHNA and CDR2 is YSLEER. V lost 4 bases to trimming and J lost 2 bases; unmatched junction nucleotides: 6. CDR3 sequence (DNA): TGCGCCAGCAGCCGAGTCTTAGCGGGGGCCTACGAGCAGTACTTC. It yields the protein CASSRVLAGAYEQYF.

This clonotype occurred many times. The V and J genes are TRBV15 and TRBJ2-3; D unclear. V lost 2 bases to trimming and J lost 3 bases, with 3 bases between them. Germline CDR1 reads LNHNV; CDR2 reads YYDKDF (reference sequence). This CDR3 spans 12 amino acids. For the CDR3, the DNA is TGTGCCACCAGCAGACTTACAGATACGCAGTATTTT. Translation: CATSRLTDTQYF.

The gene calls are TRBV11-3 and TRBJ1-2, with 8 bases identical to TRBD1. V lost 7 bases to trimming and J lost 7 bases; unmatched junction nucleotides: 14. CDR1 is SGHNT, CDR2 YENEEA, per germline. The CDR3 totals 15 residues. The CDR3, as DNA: TGTGCCAGCACCCGACAGGGGCCCACTATTAGTGGCTACACCTTC. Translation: CASTRQGPTISGYTF.

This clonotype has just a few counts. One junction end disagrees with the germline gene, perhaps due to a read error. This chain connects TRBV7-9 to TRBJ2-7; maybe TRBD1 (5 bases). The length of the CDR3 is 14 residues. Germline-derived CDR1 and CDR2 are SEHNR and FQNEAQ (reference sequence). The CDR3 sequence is CASSQDSLSYEQYF. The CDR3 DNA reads TGCGCCAGCAGCCAAGACAGTCTCTCCTACGAGCAGTACTTC.

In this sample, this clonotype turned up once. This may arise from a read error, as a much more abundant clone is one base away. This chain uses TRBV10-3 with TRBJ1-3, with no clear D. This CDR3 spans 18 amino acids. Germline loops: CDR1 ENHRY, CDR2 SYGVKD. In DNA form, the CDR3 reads TGTGCCATCAGTGAGTCGATTAACAAACGAAGATCTGGAAACACCGTATATTTT. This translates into CAISESINKRRSGNTVYF.

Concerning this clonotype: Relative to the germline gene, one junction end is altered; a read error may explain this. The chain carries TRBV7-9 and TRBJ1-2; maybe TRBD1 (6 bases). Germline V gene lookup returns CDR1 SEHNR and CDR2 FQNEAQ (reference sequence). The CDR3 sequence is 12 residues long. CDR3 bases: TGTGCCAGCAGCCCAGGACAGTATGGCCACACCTTC. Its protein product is CASSPGQYGHTF.

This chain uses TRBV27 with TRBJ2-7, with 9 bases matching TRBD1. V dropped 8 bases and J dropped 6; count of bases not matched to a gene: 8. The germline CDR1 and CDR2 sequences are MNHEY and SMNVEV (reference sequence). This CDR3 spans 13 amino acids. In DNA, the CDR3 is TGTGCCAGCTTCCCACAGGGGGCGGGCGAGCAGTACTTC. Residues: CASFPQGAGEQYF.